One sample yielded the 21 T cell receptor beta chains listed below, sequenced in a study of identical twins. TCRdb recomputed calls from the 5' RACE reads with MiXCR, one row per CDR3 protein. The table has roughly 1,500,000 distinct CDR3 sequences, about 31% seen once. The material sequenced was cord blood. The receptors here all came from a newborn girl in good health.

On this clonotype itself: A much larger clone lies a single base off, so this may be a read error. The chain recombines TRBV4-2 with TRBJ2-1; no clear D gene. Trimming left V 4 bases short and J 8 bases short, with 21 bases between. Germline V lookup: CDR1 LGHNA, CDR2 YNFKEQ. The CDR3 runs 16 residues. CDR3 residues: CASSPTTIGPDDEQFF. The CDR3 DNA reads as TGTGCCAGCAGCCCTACAACAATTGGACCCGACGATGAGCAGTTCTTC.

This rearrangement joins TRBV7-2 to TRBJ2-1, with 10 nucleotides matching TRBD2. Germline V gene data show CDR1 as SGHTA and CDR2 as FQGNSA. The length of the CDR3 is 16 residues. V gave up 5 bases and J gave up 5 bases; unmatched junction bases: 9. The CDR3, as DNA: TGTGCCAGCAGCCCCCAACTAGCGGGATACCACAATGAGCAGTTCTTC. Residues: CASSPQLAGYHNEQFF. Complete variable domain (other parts from reference TRBV7-2 and TRBJ2-1): GAGVSQSPSNKVTEKGKDVELRCDPISGHTALYWYRQSLGQGLEFLIYFQGNSAPDKSGLPSDRFSAERTGGSVSTLTIQRTQQEDSAVYLCASSPQLAGYHNEQFFGPGTRLTVL.

This clonotype appeared a few times. V gene TRBV25-1 combines with J gene TRBJ1-1; D unresolved. Germline lookup yields CDR1 MGHDK and CDR2 SYGVNS. Trimming stripped 1 base from V and 1 base from J, with 4 bases between. There are 13 residues in the CDR3. CDR3 region: CASSELQNTEAFF. DNA for the CDR3: TGTGCCAGCAGTGAATTGCAGAACACTGAAGCTTTCTTT.

The V gene is TRBV30, the J gene TRBJ2-7; no definite D call. CDR1 GTSNPN and CDR2 SVGIG come from the germline V gene (reference sequence). Trimming pared 5 bases from V and 7 bases from J, leaving 6 bases between. This CDR3 contains 9 residues. The CDR3 loop reads CAWAGEQYF. The CDR3 region has the DNA TGTGCCTGGGCTGGAGAGCAGTACTTC.

Only a few counts were recorded for this clonotype. CDR3 in amino acids: CASSLAPRTEFYEQYF. CDR3 coding DNA: TGCGCCAGCAGCTTGGCCCCAAGGACGGAGTTCTACGAGCAGTACTTC. The V and J genes are TRBV5-1 and TRBJ2-7; D unclear. In germline, CDR1 is SGHRS, CDR2 YFSETQ. The CDR3 has 16 residues. The V and J ends lost 0 bases and 3 bases respectively, with 16 bases between them.

This clonotype was found many times. J is TRBJ2-3 and V is TRBV13; D not resolved. V lost 5 bases and J lost 4, with 13 bases in between. The CDR3 sequence is 14 residues long. Germline loops: CDR1 PRHDT, CDR2 FYEKMQ (reference sequence). CDR3 in amino acids: CASSLQLGADTQYF. The CDR3 coding sequence is TGTGCCAGCAGCCTACAATTGGGCGCAGATACGCAGTATTTT.

The rearrangement joins TRBV7-9 to TRBJ2-7; no clear D gene. The length of the CDR3 is 12 residues. In germline, CDR1 is SEHNR, CDR2 FQNEAQ (reference sequence). Trimming removed 5 bases at V and 7 bases at J, with 12 bases between. The CDR3 spells CASSKVTGEQYF. The CDR3 coding sequence is TGTGCCAGCAGCAAAGTAACCGGTGAGCAGTACTTC.

This chain connects TRBV3-1 to TRBJ2-3; 12 bases are shared with TRBD2. The CDR3 is 17 amino acids. V dropped 4 bases and J dropped 2; count of bases not matched to a gene: 7. Germline V gives CDR1 LGHDT, CDR2 YNNKEL (reference sequence). The CDR3 nucleotides are TGTGCCAGCAGCCTATACCTAGCGGGGGGGAACACAGATACGCAGTATTTT. This encodes CASSLYLAGGNTDTQYF.

This clonotype showed up just a few times. The gene calls are TRBV20-1 and TRBJ1-2; weak D call: TRBD1 (5 bases). The germline gives CDR1 DFQATT, CDR2 SNEGSKA (reference sequence). Trimming cost V 0 bases and J 4 bases, with 9 bases left between them. The CDR3 spans 13 residues. The CDR3 loop reads CSARDYGTYGYTF. As DNA, the CDR3 is TGCAGTGCTAGAGATTACGGGACCTATGGCTACACCTTC.

The CDR3 bases are TGTGCCAGCAGCTTAGGGGGGGCGCAGACTGAAGCTTTCTTT. Its translation: CASSLGGAQTEAFF. The rearrangement links TRBV7-2 to TRBJ1-1; tentatively, D is TRBD1 (6 bases). This CDR3 is built from 14 residues. V was cut by 1 base and J by 5 bases, with 11 bases left in between. CDR1 is SGHTA, CDR2 FQGNSA, per germline.

The chain carries TRBV20-1 and TRBJ2-1; 14 bases agree with TRBD2. From germline, CDR1 is DFQATT and CDR2 SNEGSKA (reference sequence). The CDR3 totals 14 residues. The J segment lost 9 bases and the V segment lost 3 bases, leaving 4 bases of the junction unmatched. CDR3 sequence reads: CSARGLAGVVEQFF. In DNA, the CDR3 is TGCAGTGCTAGGGGACTAGCGGGAGTGGTTGAGCAGTTCTTC.

This clonotype was found a few times. The chain carries TRBV27 and TRBJ2-7; TRBD2 matches 8 bases. The germline gives CDR1 MNHEY, CDR2 SMNVEV (reference sequence). This CDR3 is built from 14 residues. Losses at the gene ends were 6 bases for V and 2 bases for J; bases not matched to a gene: 6. The DNA for the CDR3 is TGTGCCAGCAGACTGGGACTAGAAGCCTACGAGCAGTACTTC. Protein sequence: CASRLGLEAYEQYF.

This clonotype was counted only a few times. The CDR3 bases are TGTGCCATCAGTGGAGACGGGGGAATCCCTTCCCTGAACACTGAAGCTTTCTTT. As protein: CAISGDGGIPSLNTEAFF. This chain connects TRBV10-3 to TRBJ1-1, with a weak D call TRBD1 (5 bases). The germline V and J ends were trimmed by 4 bases and 0 bases, with 21 bases remaining between them. Germline CDR1 ENHRY, CDR2 SYGVKD. CDR3 length: 18 residues.

This clonotype was seen a handful of times. V gene TRBV24-1 combines with J gene TRBJ2-5; 8 bases are a match to TRBD1. This CDR3 spans 15 amino acids. Germline CDR1 reads KGHDR; CDR2 reads SFDVKD. The ends lost 4 bases at V and 3 bases at J; junction bases unmatched: 6. CDR3 sequence reads: CATSDRRTGKETQYF. In nucleotides, the CDR3 is TGTGCCACCAGTGACCGCCGGACAGGGAAAGAGACCCAGTACTTC.

This clonotype turned up a few times. The chain joins TRBV4-2 to TRBJ2-3, with 13 bases aligning to TRBD2. Germline CDR1 LGHNA, CDR2 YNFKEQ. The CDR3 is made up of 17 amino acids. V lost 2 bases to trimming and J lost 1 base; unmatched junction nucleotides: 3. CDR3 sequence (DNA): TGTGCCAGCAGCCAAACTAGCGGGGGGGCCCGCACAGATACGCAGTATTTT. It codes for CASSQTSGGARTDTQYF.

This clonotype was recorded a few times. The chain has TRBV28 and TRBJ1-2, with D hard to call. CDR1 is MDHEN and CDR2 is SYDVKM in the germline V gene. The CDR3 consists of 13 residues. The ends were cut back, 6 bases at V and 2 bases at J, with 10 bases in the middle. CDR3 DNA: TGTGCCAGCAGCCCGGCCAGAAACTATGGCTACACCTTC. Translating gives CASSPARNYGYTF.

V usage is TRBV12-5 and J usage is TRBJ2-7; 12 bases agree with TRBD2. Germline V CDR1 and CDR2: LGHNT, FRNRAP. Trimming cost V 6 bases and J 4 bases; bases outside gene matches: 4. CDR3 size: 14 residues. CDR3 sequence reads: CASGPTSGSYEQYF. CDR3 sequence (DNA): TGTGCTAGTGGCCCGACTAGCGGGAGTTACGAGCAGTACTTC.

This rearrangement joins TRBV7-9 to TRBJ2-7; TRBD1 matches at 9 bases. Germline CDR1 SEHNR, CDR2 FQNEAQ (reference sequence). This CDR3 comprises 17 residues. The V and J ends lost 1 base and 3 bases, in that order; junction bases with no gene match: 10. The CDR3 sequence is CASSLGLRDRADYEQYF. For the CDR3, the DNA is TGTGCCAGCAGCTTAGGCCTCCGGGACAGGGCCGACTACGAGCAGTACTTC.

The chain couples TRBV2 to TRBJ1-4; D ambiguous. V was clipped by 6 bases and J by 3 bases, with 14 bases between them. Germline loops: CDR1 SNHLY, CDR2 FYNNEI. The CDR3 has 15 residues. The CDR3 sequence: CASSPYNGPNEKLFF. The CDR3 bases are TGTGCCAGCAGCCCGTACAACGGGCCTAATGAAAAACTGTTTTTT. Variable domain in full (rest from reference TRBV2 and TRBJ1-4): EPEVTQTPSHQVTQMGQEVILRCVPISNHLYFYWYRQILGQKVEFLVSFYNNEISEKSEIFDDQFSVERPDGSNFTLKIRSTKLEDSAMYFCASSPYNGPNEKLFFGSGTQLSVL.

V gene TRBV19 combines with J gene TRBJ2-3; no firm D call. Germline CDR1 and CDR2: LNHDA and SQIVND (reference sequence). V was trimmed by 2 bases and J by 6 bases, leaving 6 bases between them. CDR3 length equals 12 residues. CDR3 loop: CASSIRRDTQYF. CDR3 coding DNA: TGTGCCAGTAGTATACGCAGGGATACGCAGTATTTT.

This clonotype was recorded a few times. The chain has TRBV6-5 and TRBJ2-5; 7 bases map to TRBD1. Germline V gene lookup returns CDR1 MNHEY and CDR2 SVGAGI. V was clipped by 0 bases and J by 0 bases; unmatched bases: 4. The CDR3 is 16 residues long. Written as DNA, the CDR3 is TGTGCCAGCAGTTACTCGATGACAGGGTACCAAGAGACCCAGTACTTC. Protein: CASSYSMTGYQETQYF.